This T cell receptor (beta chain) was obtained from a study of blood T cells in healthy people across ages. General observations from the study: When set beside aged donors, long-lived donors presented more naive CD4+ cells and higher diversity. Older individuals had lower TCR beta diversity per million T cells (the decline was roughly linear).

A J-beta primer mix and a sample-barcoded 5' primer were used in a second PCR of about 7 to 12 cycles. Tags on each cDNA molecule came from a template-switch adaptor with 12 random nucleotides. One entry per CDR3 protein results from TCRdb running MiXCR on the 5' RACE reads. The profile shows some 900,000 distinct CDR3 sequences, about 48% of them singletons. The individuals who served as donors were healthy Caucasians living in Russia, aged roughly 6 to 100. Note on this clonotype: Its specificity is not known.

The CDR3 totals 18 residues. Germline V CDR1 and CDR2: MNHEY, SMNVEV (reference sequence). The trim removed 5 bases at V and 1 base at J, leaving 11 bases unmatched. The sequence derives from a man aged 30 to 39 in good health. V is TRBV27 and J is TRBJ2-5; 12 bases line up with TRBD1. Sample: blood. The CDR3 DNA is TGTGCCAGCAGTCCGGGACAGGGGGCGCCGGGGGGCCAAGAGACCCAGTACTTC. This sequence encodes CASSPGQGAPGGQETQYF.